This T cell receptor beta chain was sequenced for a study of Graves' ophthalmopathy and Graves' hyperthyroidism. A remark on this clonotype: The junction differs from germline at one of its ends, possibly a read error.

CDR1 and CDR2 from the germline V gene are MGHRA and YSYEKL. This CDR3 is 14 amino acids long. RNA transcripts served as template for amplifying TCR beta CDR3 sequences. Scientists carried out first-round RT-PCR using HTBI primers and then a second-round multiplex PCR. TCRdb ran MiXCR on the multiplex PCR reads and lists one entry per CDR3 protein. The repertoire has 1 million to 1.3 million distinct CDR3 sequences, about 38% of them found once; the top ten carry roughly 10%. The sequence came from an adult man with Graves' hyperthyroidism. The gene calls are TRBV4-1 and TRBJ1-5, with D perhaps TRBD1 (5 bases). Sequencing was carried out using peripheral blood or thyroid tissue (not recorded which). The CDR3 loop reads CASSPGPRNQPQHF. The CDR3 DNA sequence: TGTGCCAGCAGTCCAGGGCCTCGCAATCAGCCCCAGCATTTT.